The subject of this entry is one T cell receptor beta chain. The antigen is unknown. Trimming cost V 2 bases and J 7 bases; bases outside gene matches: 6. The CDR3 has 15 amino acids. Germline V gives CDR1 MNHEY, CDR2 SVGAGI. This sample is drawn from a study of cytomegalovirus exposure and HLA in healthy donors. The study did not record CMV serostatus for this donor. Points from the study as a whole: Reports indicated that the classifier achieved high specificity and sensitivity in diagnosing cytomegalovirus status.

Primers for the PCR totalled 60 Vbeta and 13 Jbeta. Data came from immunoSEQ multiplex PCR; TCRdb stores just in-frame clones and leaves some out. The table has 55,000 to 75,000 clones, over 70% seen once. The specimen was PBMCs. This receptor was obtained from a human donor in good health. The chain has TRBV6-5 and TRBJ1-4; 8 nucleotides agree with TRBD1. CDR3 sequence: CASSYQTGEGEKLFF. As DNA, the CDR3 is TGTGCCAGCAGTTACCAGACAGGGGAAGGTGAAAAACTGTTTTTT.